This T cell receptor (beta chain) appears in the sequencing data of a study of CD8 T cells in ankylosing spondylitis. Notes on the study in general: A motif of 7 to 9 highly homologous TCR beta variants was seen as apparently characteristic of ankylosing spondylitis blood. Disease-linked clones reportedly showed significant enrichment in matched ankylosing spondylitis synovial fluid.

The CDR3 sequence is 16 residues long. Trimming at V came to 5 bases and at J to 4 bases, leaving 7 bases not matched to a gene. Germline CDR1 and CDR2: SGHNT and YENEEA. The sample holds many counts of this clonotype. Its antigen is as yet unknown. Making use of molecular barcodes, quantitative 5'-RACE generated TCR beta libraries. TCRdb re-called the 5' RACE reads through MiXCR, storing one row per CDR3 protein. The sample records fewer than 400,000 distinct CDR3 sequences, about 20% being singletons. The sequence was collected from a male donor with ankylosing spondylitis. The genes are TRBV11-3 and TRBJ2-1, with 11 bases identical to TRBD2. The sequenced sample consisted of blood, either unsorted or a sorted T cell fraction (not recorded which). DNA of the CDR3: TGTGCCAGCAGCCTTTATGGGACTAGCGGATACAATGAGCAGTTCTTC. Its protein is CASSLYGTSGYNEQFF.